This is a list of T cell receptor beta chains from one sample in a study of Ad26.COV2.S vaccination and SARS-CoV-2 variants. Method: immunoSEQ multiplex PCR; TCRdb's copy keeps in-frame clones and lacks some. The profile covers about 260,000 clones, with around 88% appearing a single time and nearly 3% taken by the ten largest. The sequencing used peripheral blood, collected in a trial of Ad26.COV2.S vaccine versus placebo. These receptors all stem from a person aged 18-65 years who received the Ad26.COV2.S COVID-19 vaccine or a placebo. Each CDR3 is given with its conserved first and last residue. A D gene is named only where the DNA matches it firmly. For some rows the clone size is stated as once, few or many, or as a class when expanded; others skip it.

j_gene: TRBJ2-1
d_gene: .
v_gene: TRBV7-9
abundance: .
CDR3aa: CASSEKGGTKSSYNEQFF
CDR3nt: TGTGCCAGCAGCGAAAAAGGCGGGACAAAGAGCTCCTACAATGAGCAGTTCTTC

j_gene: TRBJ1-2
d_gene: .
v_gene: TRBV5-8
abundance: .
CDR3aa: CASSLEGPGGYTF
CDR3nt: TGTGCCAGCAGCTTGGAGGGCCCCGGAGGCTACACCTTC

j_gene: TRBJ2-7
d_gene: .
v_gene: TRBV3-1/TRBV3-2
abundance: .
CDR3aa: CASSQDRYEQYF
CDR3nt: TGTGCCAGCAGCCAAGATCGGTACGAGCAGTACTTC

j_gene: TRBJ1-2
d_gene: .
v_gene: TRBV20-1
abundance: .
CDR3aa: CSGDNYGYTF
CDR3nt: TGCAGTGGAGATAACTATGGCTACACCTTC

j_gene: TRBJ1-4
d_gene: .
v_gene: TRBV27
abundance: .
CDR3aa: CASSSRGLINEKLFF
CDR3nt: TGTGCCAGCAGTTCCCGGGGACTGATTAATGAAAAACTGTTTTTT

j_gene: TRBJ2-7
d_gene: TRBD2
v_gene: TRBV13
abundance: .
CDR3aa: CASSLGLAGGYEQYF
CDR3nt: TGTGCCAGCAGCTTGGGACTAGCGGGGGGCTACGAGCAGTACTTC

j_gene: TRBJ1-5
d_gene: .
v_gene: TRBV5-1
abundance: .
CDR3aa: CASSRDPRTQNQPQHF
CDR3nt: TGCGCCAGCAGCAGGGACCCACGGACGCAGAATCAGCCCCAGCATTTT

j_gene: TRBJ1-4
d_gene: TRBD1
v_gene: TRBV5-1
abundance: .
CDR3aa: CASSYSTGRATPNEKLFF
CDR3nt: TGCGCCAGCAGCTACTCGACAGGGCGCGCCACTCCAAATGAAAAACTGTTTTTT

j_gene: TRBJ1-1
d_gene: .
v_gene: TRBV6-6
abundance: once
CDR3aa: CASSPEGSAEAFF
CDR3nt: TGTGCCAGCAGTCCGGAAGGGTCGGCTGAAGCTTTCTTT

j_gene: TRBJ2-7
d_gene: .
v_gene: TRBV6-1
abundance: .
CDR3aa: CASSEGLGSSYEQYF
CDR3nt: TGTGCCAGCAGTGAGGGTCTCGGAAGCTCCTACGAGCAGTACTTC

j_gene: TRBJ1-4
d_gene: .
v_gene: TRBV4-1
abundance: .
CDR3aa: CASSQGVRDFLFF
CDR3nt: TGCGCCAGCAGCCAAGGGGTCAGGGATTTTCTGTTTTTT

j_gene: TRBJ2-1
d_gene: TRBD2
v_gene: TRBV30
abundance: .
CDR3aa: CAWNKGLAGEVEQFF
CDR3nt: TGTGCCTGGAATAAAGGACTAGCGGGAGAAGTTGAGCAGTTCTTC

j_gene: TRBJ2-7
d_gene: TRBD1
v_gene: TRBV28
abundance: .
CDR3aa: CASNRQGTGEQYF
CDR3nt: TGTGCCAGCAATAGACAGGGAACGGGGGAGCAGTACTTC

j_gene: TRBJ2-5
d_gene: TRBD2
v_gene: TRBV4-2
abundance: .
CDR3aa: CASSQELASGQETQYF
CDR3nt: TGTGCCAGCAGCCAAGAACTGGCTAGCGGGCAAGAGACCCAGTACTTC

j_gene: TRBJ2-3
d_gene: .
v_gene: TRBV6-5
abundance: .
CDR3aa: CASSPDSRTQYF
CDR3nt: TGTGCCAGCAGTCCGGACTCGAGGACGCAGTATTTT

j_gene: TRBJ1-5
d_gene: .
v_gene: TRBV19
abundance: .
CDR3aa: CASTPLEGMGFIGQPQHF
CDR3nt: TGTGCCAGTACCCCATTGGAAGGGATGGGGTTCATCGGTCAGCCCCAGCATTTT

j_gene: TRBJ2-3
d_gene: .
v_gene: TRBV5-6
abundance: .
CDR3aa: CASSPWTISPGTDTQYF
CDR3nt: TGTGCCAGCAGCCCATGGACTATTTCGCCGGGCACAGATACGCAGTATTTT

j_gene: TRBJ1-6
d_gene: .
v_gene: TRBV4-2
abundance: many
CDR3aa: CASSLVGANNSPLHF
CDR3nt: TGTGCCAGCAGCCTCGTCGGGGCCAATAATTCACCCCTCCACTTT

j_gene: TRBJ1-2
d_gene: .
v_gene: TRBV30
abundance: .
CDR3aa: CAWTKGIPHYGYTF
CDR3nt: TGTGCCTGGACTAAGGGGATCCCCCACTATGGCTACACCTTC

j_gene: TRBJ2-4
d_gene: .
v_gene: TRBV19
abundance: .
CDR3aa: CASTPTGSTNIQYF
CDR3nt: TGTGCCAGTACCCCCACAGGGAGCACAAACATTCAGTACTTC

j_gene: TRBJ2-3
d_gene: TRBD2
v_gene: TRBV5-1
abundance: .
CDR3aa: CASSLLAGGDTQYF
CDR3nt: TGCGCCAGCAGCTTACTAGCGGGGGGGGATACGCAGTATTTT

j_gene: TRBJ2-7
d_gene: TRBD1
v_gene: TRBV2
abundance: .
CDR3aa: CASSEAGQGSHEQYF
CDR3nt: TGTGCCAGCAGTGAAGCGGGACAGGGGTCCCACGAGCAGTACTTC

j_gene: TRBJ1-2
d_gene: .
v_gene: TRBV30
abundance: .
CDR3aa: CAWGGTGNYGYTF
CDR3nt: TGTGCCTGGGGAGGGACTGGGAACTATGGCTACACCTTC

j_gene: TRBJ1-2
d_gene: TRBD1
v_gene: TRBV4-2
abundance: few
CDR3aa: CASSQDRTGDGYTF
CDR3nt: TGTGCCAGCAGCCAAGATCGGACAGGGGATGGCTACACCTTC

j_gene: TRBJ1-1
d_gene: .
v_gene: TRBV6-5
abundance: .
CDR3aa: CASSYQLGAEAFF
CDR3nt: TGTGCCAGCAGTTACCAGCTAGGCGCTGAAGCTTTCTTT

j_gene: TRBJ1-4
d_gene: .
v_gene: TRBV27
abundance: .
CDR3aa: CASSSRSLGGNEKLFF
CDR3nt: TGTGCCAGCAGTTCCCGATCCCTGGGGGGGAATGAAAAACTGTTTTTT

j_gene: TRBJ2-1
d_gene: .
v_gene: TRBV24-1
abundance: .
CDR3aa: CATSVREFGEQFF
CDR3nt: TGTGCCACCAGTGTACGGGAGTTCGGTGAGCAGTTCTTC

j_gene: TRBJ2-5
d_gene: .
v_gene: TRBV7-2
abundance: .
CDR3aa: CASSSSVVYPETQYF
CDR3nt: TGTGCCAGCAGCTCCTCTGTTGTGTATCCAGAGACCCAGTACTTC

j_gene: TRBJ2-1
d_gene: .
v_gene: TRBV5-4
abundance: .
CDR3aa: CASSLPGARQKNEQFF
CDR3nt: TGTGCCAGCAGCTTGCCGGGGGCGAGGCAAAAAAATGAGCAGTTCTTC

j_gene: TRBJ2-5
d_gene: TRBD2
v_gene: TRBV9
abundance: .
CDR3aa: CASSLRVGSGDPSSETQYF
CDR3nt: TGTGCCAGCAGCCTTCGGGTGGGGAGCGGGGATCCATCATCCGAGACCCAGTACTTC

j_gene: TRBJ2-1
d_gene: .
v_gene: TRBV6-5
abundance: .
CDR3aa: CASGGYNEQFF
CDR3nt: TGTGCCAGCGGGGGCTACAATGAGCAGTTCTTC